This is a list of T cell receptor beta chains from one sample in a study of T cell responses to AZD1222 COVID-19 vaccine. Sequencing was performed with immunoSEQ multiplex PCR; in TCRdb, only in-frame clones are kept and a portion is missing. The table shows under 140,000 clones, with roughly 90% occurring only once. Sequenced material: peripheral blood, taken 28 days after the second AZD1222 dose. These receptors were taken from an adult who received the AZD1222 COVID-19 vaccine. The CDR3 runs from the conserved cysteine through the conserved F or W. Each record gives: V gene, J gene, clone size, CDR3 length, CDR3 protein. The size entry is marked missing in some rows and otherwise reads once, few, many or a size class.

TRBV10-3,TRBJ1-1,.,14,CAIRLDRGQTEAFF
TRBV19,TRBJ2-2,.,17,CASTRDRGLLDTGELFF
TRBV11-1,TRBJ2-7,.,14,CASTRRDRTYEQYF
TRBV12-5,TRBJ1-5,.,19,CASGLVPDGTAGYGQPQHF
TRBV4-2,TRBJ2-3,.,16,CASSQLLAGFADTQYF
TRBV7-2,TRBJ1-2,.,14,CASSLGGQGYGYTF
TRBV5-1,TRBJ2-7,.,15,CASSLVGVGGYEQYF
TRBV9,TRBJ2-7,.,15,CASSVGDMRAYEQYF
TRBV5-1,TRBJ2-5,.,15,CASSPSRGALETQYF
TRBV19,TRBJ1-5,.,12,CASSMGNQPQHF
TRBV10-3,TRBJ1-1,.,13,CAISERVLAEAFF
TRBV7-3,TRBJ2-3,.,15,CASRAQGGGTDTQYF
TRBV19,TRBJ2-1,.,16,CASTLNVAGGANEQFF
TRBV10-1,TRBJ2-3,.,14,CASRPGNSTDTQYF
TRBV2,TRBJ2-7,once,14,CASSVTRQGNEQYF
TRBV7-9,TRBJ1-6,.,17,CASSLVGTGQGWSPLHF
TRBV6-2/TRBV6-3,TRBJ1-3,.,15,CASSYSSGGGNTIYF
TRBV6-2/TRBV6-3,TRBJ2-5,.,14,CASSYSTGKETQYF
TRBV18,TRBJ2-5,once,11,CASSRRETQYF
TRBV5-1,TRBJ1-3,.,15,CASSFTGVRGNTIYF
TRBV4-3,TRBJ2-3,.,17,CASSQEPRGGVTDTQYF
TRBV7-9,TRBJ2-1,medium-sized,18,CASSSNRALLSSYNEQFF
TRBV5-1,TRBJ1-2,.,15,CASSLDRNTNYGYTF
TRBV6-5,TRBJ1-5,.,15,CASTQGALGNQPQHF
TRBV4-3,TRBJ2-5,.,15,CASSQAGQGGETQYF
TRBV5-4,TRBJ2-3,.,16,CASSLYSAFSTDTQYF
TRBV5-6,TRBJ2-2,.,14,CASSMGGGTGELFF
TRBV5-1,TRBJ2-1,.,17,CASSLGTPKGGYNEQFF
TRBV5-1,TRBJ2-5,.,12,CASSLDQETQYF
TRBV27,TRBJ2-7,.,16,CASSLAGGPYSYEQYF
TRBV18,TRBJ2-7,.,14,CASSPSPDSYEQYF
TRBV7-2,TRBJ2-7,.,14,CASSLGPWNHEQYF
TRBV29-1,TRBJ1-2,.,14,CSVEIRGANYGYTF
TRBV5-1,TRBJ1-3,.,13,CASRAVSGNTIYF
TRBV5-1,TRBJ2-5,.,16,CASSLGTGGSQETQYF
TRBV4-1,TRBJ1-6,.,15,CASSHAESVISPLHF
TRBV7-2,TRBJ1-6,.,12,CAGGNYNSPLHF
TRBV10-3,TRBJ2-7,.,12,CAMGSGLGEQYF